A selection of T cell receptor beta chains follows, all from one sample in a study of T cells in Graves' hyperthyroidism and ophthalmopathy. TCRdb re-analysed the multiplex PCR reads in MiXCR, keeping a single row per CDR3 protein. The profile shows more than 500,000 distinct CDR3 sequences, about 15% of them singletons. Input material: blood. The receptors come from a woman in her thirties or forties with Graves' ophthalmopathy. The CDR3 runs from the conserved cysteine through the conserved F or W. A D gene is named only where the DNA matches it firmly. Part of the rows lack a size; the others show once, few, many or a class for expanded clones.

cdr3_length | j_call | clone_size | v_call | d_call | cdr3_nt | cdr3_aa
14 | TRBJ2-5 | - | TRBV3-1 | TRBD1 | TGTGCCAGCGTTGGAACAGGGGAAGAGGAGACCCAGTACTTC | CASVGTGEEETQYF
14 | TRBJ1-2 | once | TRBV6-1 | TRBD1 | TGTGCCAGCAGTCGGCACGGACAGGGTGAGGGCTACACCTTC | CASSRHGQGEGYTF
13 | TRBJ1-2 | once | TRBV28 | - | TGTGCCAGCAGAGCCACGACAGGAAGTGGCTACACCTTC | CASRATTGSGYTF
12 | TRBJ2-7 | many | TRBV6-1 | - | TGTGCCACCAGGGACACTCTCTACGAGCAGTACTTC | CATRDTLYEQYF
16 | TRBJ2-5 | many | TRBV28 | - | TGTGCCAGCAGTTTATTCCGGACAGGGAGGGAAGAGACCCAGTACTTC | CASSLFRTGREETQYF
14 | TRBJ1-2 | few | TRBV3-1 | - | TGTGCCAGCAGCCAAGGGGGGGCGCAATATGGCTACACCTTC | CASSQGGAQYGYTF
14 | TRBJ2-7 | many | TRBV5-1 | TRBD1 | TGCGCCAGCAGCTATCAGACAGGGGATTGGGAGCAGTACTTC | CASSYQTGDWEQYF
16 | TRBJ2-5 | many | TRBV20-1 | - | TGCAGTGCTAGAGCCGACAGCCAGGGGTCTCAGGGGACCCAGTACTTC | CSARADSQGSQGTQYF
15 | TRBJ1-2 | many | TRBV19 | - | TGTGCCAGTAGTATAGGGAGGGGAGTGAACTATGGCTACACCTTC | CASSIGRGVNYGYTF
16 | TRBJ1-5 | many | TRBV19 | - | TGTGCCAGTAGTCTCTGGAACCGGGCCCCAAGACAGCCCCAGCATTTT | CASSLWNRAPRQPQHF
15 | TRBJ1-1 | many | TRBV20-1 | - | TGCAGTGCTAGGGGCGTCGGGGGGCTACTTGCTGAAGCTTTCTTT | CSARGVGGLLAEAFF
14 | TRBJ1-5 | many | TRBV19 | - | TGTGCCAGTAGTATGGAGGGACTCAATCAGCCCCAGCATTTT | CASSMEGLNQPQHF
10 | TRBJ2-7 | many | TRBV28 | - | TGTGCCAGCAGTGGAGTGGAGCAGTACTTC | CASSGVEQYF
15 | TRBJ1-1 | many | TRBV6-2/TRBV6-3 | - | TGTGCCAGCAGTTACCCAGCCCCGGGGCAGATCGGCGCTTTCTTT | CASSYPAPGQIGAFF
15 | TRBJ2-2 | many | TRBV28 | - | TGTGCCAGCAGCACCTCCTCCTGGACGGGCGGGGAGCTGTTTTTT | CASSTSSWTGGELFF
15 | TRBJ2-5 | - | TRBV5-1 | TRBD1 | TGCGCCAGCAGCTCGGGACAGCAATACCAAGAGACCCAGTACTTC | CASSSGQQYQETQYF
13 | TRBJ2-5 | many | TRBV6-1 | - | TGTGCCAGCAGTGTCCGAGGGCGGGAGACCCAGTACTTC | CASSVRGRETQYF
16 | TRBJ2-5 | many | TRBV4-1 | - | TGCGCCAGCAGCCAGGCCCCTGGCGGGATCGTCGAGACCCAGTACTTC | CASSQAPGGIVETQYF
19 | TRBJ2-5 | few | TRBV3-1 | TRBD2 | TGTGCCAGCAGCCAAGAGTGGTGGACTAGCGGGAGAGGGCGTGAGACCCAGTACTTC | CASSQEWWTSGRGRETQYF
14 | TRBJ2-2 | few | TRBV20-1 | - | TGCAGTGCTTGGAGCGGATCGAACACCGGGGAGCTGTTTTTT | CSAWSGSNTGELFF
15 | TRBJ2-3 | - | TRBV15 | TRBD2 | TGTGCCACCAGCAGAGGACTAGCGGGAGCAGATACGCAGTATTTT | CATSRGLAGADTQYF
17 | TRBJ2-2 | many | TRBV12-3/TRBV12-4 | TRBD2 | TGTGCCAGCAGTTTAGCCCCTAGCGGTTTACTATCGGGGGAGCTGTTTTTT | CASSLAPSGLLSGELFF
17 | TRBJ2-7 | - | TRBV6-2/TRBV6-3 | TRBD2 | TGTGCCAGCAGTTACCCGCCTCTAGCGGCAATACCGGTCGAGCAGTACTTC | CASSYPPLAAIPVEQYF
15 | TRBJ2-5 | many | TRBV12-5 | TRBD1 | TGTGCTAGTGGTCCCCTCTTGACAGGGGAAGAGACCCAGTACTTC | CASGPLLTGEETQYF
14 | TRBJ1-2 | many | TRBV3-1 | - | TGTGCCAGCAGCCATTCGGACGCTAACTATGGCTACACCTTC | CASSHSDANYGYTF
11 | TRBJ1-1 | many | TRBV24-1 | - | TGTGCCACCAGGTGGGGGGGGGAAGCTTTCTTT | CATRWGGEAFF
18 | TRBJ2-3 | - | TRBV11-3 | TRBD2 | TGTGCCAGCAGCCCTTGGACTAGCGGGAGGGAGTCCACAGATACGCAGTATTTT | CASSPWTSGRESTDTQYF
16 | TRBJ2-7 | many | TRBV28 | TRBD1 | TGTGCCAGCAGTTTATTGGGGGGACAGGGATCCTACGAGCAGTACTTC | CASSLLGGQGSYEQYF
15 | TRBJ1-6 | few | TRBV6-5 | TRBD1 | TGTGCCAGCAGTTACGAGGGACAGGGAGATTCACCCCTCCACTTT | CASSYEGQGDSPLHF
16 | TRBJ1-2 | few | TRBV11-2 | - | TGTGCCAGCAGCTTAGTGGGCAGTGGTACGAGCTATGGCTACACCTTC | CASSLVGSGTSYGYTF
15 | TRBJ1-1 | many | TRBV6-2/TRBV6-3 | - | TGTGCCAGCAGTTACTCCCCGGGTTTGGGGACTGAAGCTTTCTTT | CASSYSPGLGTEAFF